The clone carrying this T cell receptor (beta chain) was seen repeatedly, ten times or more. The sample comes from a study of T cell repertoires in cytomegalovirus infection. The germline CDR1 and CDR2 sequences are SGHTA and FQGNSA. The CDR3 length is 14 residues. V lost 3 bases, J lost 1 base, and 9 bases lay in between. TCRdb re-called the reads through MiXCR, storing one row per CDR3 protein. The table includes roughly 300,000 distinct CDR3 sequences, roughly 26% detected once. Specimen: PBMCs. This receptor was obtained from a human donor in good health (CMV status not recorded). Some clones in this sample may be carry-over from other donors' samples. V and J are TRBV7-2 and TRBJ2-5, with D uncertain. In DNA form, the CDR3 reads TGTGCCAGCAGCTTGGACCGAGTCCAAGAGACCCAGTACTTC. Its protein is CASSLDRVQETQYF. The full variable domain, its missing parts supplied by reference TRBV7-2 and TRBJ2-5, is GAGVSQSPSNKVTEKGKDVELRCDPISGHTALYWYRQSLGQGLEFLIYFQGNSAPDKSGLPSDRFSAERTGGSVSTLTIQRTQQEDSAVYLCASSLDRVQETQYFGPGTRLLVL.